Listed below are T cell receptor beta chains from one sample, sequenced in a study of Ad26.COV2.S vaccination and SARS-CoV-2 variants. Generated by immunoSEQ multiplex PCR, the TCRdb table keeps only in-frame clones and is missing some. The repertoire consists of roughly 460,000 clones, with roughly 87% occurring once and the leading ten covering 1.7%. Sequenced material: peripheral blood, taken in a trial of Ad26.COV2.S vaccine versus placebo. Every receptor here comes from a person between 18 and 60 years old who received the Ad26.COV2.S COVID-19 vaccine or a placebo. The CDR3 runs from the conserved cysteine through the conserved F or W. Fields, in order: D gene, clone size, J gene, V gene, CDR3 length, CDR3 DNA, CDR3 protein. A D gene is named only where the DNA matches it firmly. The size of a clone is reported for some rows only, either as once, few or many, or as a class for expanded clones.

>TRBD2|NA|TRBJ2-7|TRBV6-5|15
TGTGCCAGCAGTTACTCGTCGGGGGGTGGCTACGAGCAGTACTTC
CASSYSSGGGYEQYF
>NA|NA|TRBJ1-1|TRBV5-1|14
TGCGCCAGCAGCTATCAACAGGGTTCGGGTGAAGCTTTCTTT
CASSYQQGSGEAFF
>TRBD2|NA|TRBJ2-2|TRBV7-2|13
TGTGCCAGCAGCGTAGCGGGGGGCGTTGGGCTGTTTTTT
CASSVAGGVGLFF
>NA|NA|TRBJ1-4|TRBV11-2|13
TGTGCCAGCAGCTTTGAGGTGAAGGAAAAACTGTTTTTT
CASSFEVKEKLFF
>NA|NA|TRBJ1-1|TRBV19|13
TGTGCCAGTAGTATAGGTGGAGACACTGAAGCTTTCTTT
CASSIGGDTEAFF
>NA|NA|TRBJ2-7|TRBV19|13
TGTGCCAGTAGTGAGGATCCCTCCTACGAGCAGTACTTC
CASSEDPSYEQYF
>NA|NA|TRBJ2-7|TRBV6-6|13
TGTGCCAGCAGCGGCGGACAGCCCCGGTTAGGGTACTTC
CASSGGQPRLGYF
>TRBD1|NA|TRBJ2-1|TRBV18|13
TGTGCCAGCTCGCCGGGACAGGTGAATGAGCAGTTCTTC
CASSPGQVNEQFF
>NA|NA|TRBJ1-4|TRBV6-1|16
TGTGCCAGCAGTGAGCCGGGAGGAAACGCTAATGAAAAACTGTTTTTT
CASSEPGGNANEKLFF
>NA|NA|TRBJ1-6|TRBV7-2|16
TGTGCCAGCAGCTTTGTCGGGTGGGGGGATAATTCACCCCTCCACTTT
CASSFVGWGDNSPLHF
>NA|NA|TRBJ2-2|TRBV19|16
TGTGCCAGTAGTCCTTTGGGGGGAACGAACACCGGGGAGCTGTTTTTT
CASSPLGGTNTGELFF
>NA|NA|TRBJ2-7|TRBV2|12
TGTGCCAGCAAGGACGGCACCTACGAGCAGTACTTC
CASKDGTYEQYF
>NA|NA|TRBJ2-1|TRBV6-2/TRBV6-3|12
TGTGCCAGCAGCCAGAGAGGTGATGAGCAGTTCTTC
CASSQRGDEQFF
>NA|once|TRBJ1-3|TRBV6-5|15
TGTGCCAGCAAGGGTTTGGGAATCGTAGGAAACACCATATATTTT
CASKGLGIVGNTIYF
>TRBD1|few|TRBJ2-3|TRBV7-2|16
TGTGCCAGCAGGCCCCCCGGGACAGGGGAGGGAGATACGCAGTATTTT
CASRPPGTGEGDTQYF
>NA|NA|TRBJ1-2|TRBV5-4|14
TGTGCCAGCACCACCCAGGTGGGCAACTATGGCTACACCTTC
CASTTQVGNYGYTF
>TRBD2|NA|TRBJ2-2|TRBV19|17
TGTGCCAGTAGTATACTGCGGGGGGCTCTGAACACCGGGGAGCTGTTTTTT
CASSILRGALNTGELFF
>NA|once|TRBJ1-5|TRBV19|17
TGTGCCAGTACCGACGAGGGGGGTAAGGAGTTCAATCAGCCCCAGCATTTT
CASTDEGGKEFNQPQHF
>TRBD1|NA|TRBJ2-7|TRBV5-4|13
TGTGCCAGCAGCCAGGGACAGGTAGGCGAGCAGTACTTC
CASSQGQVGEQYF
>NA|NA|TRBJ2-7|TRBV28|15
TGTGCCAGCAGTTCCCCTAGCGGACAGGCGCACGAGCAGTACTTC
CASSSPSGQAHEQYF
>TRBD1|few|TRBJ1-5|TRBV5-8|16
TGTGCCAGCAGCGGAACAGGGGGCTCGGGGTATCAGCCCCAGCATTTT
CASSGTGGSGYQPQHF
>NA|NA|TRBJ2-3|TRBV14|17
TGTGCCAGCAGCCAAGGACAGGTCTTATCTAGCACAGATACGCAGTATTTT
CASSQGQVLSSTDTQYF
>NA|few|TRBJ2-3|TRBV14|16
TGTGCCAGCAGCCAAGAGAACGGACTTATCACAGATACGCAGTATTTT
CASSQENGLITDTQYF
>NA|NA|TRBJ2-5|TRBV30|13
TGTGCCTGGAGTCCTGGGAGGACAGAGACCCAGTACTTC
CAWSPGRTETQYF
>NA|NA|TRBJ1-1|TRBV6-5|14
TGTGCCAGCAGTTACACCGGACAGCTCACTGAAGCTTTCTTT
CASSYTGQLTEAFF
>TRBD2|medium-sized|TRBJ2-7|TRBV11-3|13
TGTGCCAGCAGCTTCCGGGGGGACTACGAGCAGTACTTC
CASSFRGDYEQYF
>NA|once|TRBJ1-2|TRBV10-3|13
TGTGCCATCTCCCCGGTGGTAAACTATGGCTACACCTTC
CAISPVVNYGYTF
>NA|NA|TRBJ2-3|TRBV15|15
TGTGCCACCAGCATAGGGGGGATTGGGTCTGATACGCAGTATTTT
CATSIGGIGSDTQYF
>NA|NA|TRBJ2-6|TRBV19|16
TGTGCCAGTAGTATCGATAGAAGTCCCGGGGCCAACGTCCTGACTTTC
CASSIDRSPGANVLTF